This is a list of T cell receptor beta chains from one sample in a study of long-term antiretroviral therapy in people with HIV. Libraries were prepared by immunoSEQ multiplex PCR; TCRdb keeps only in-frame clonotypes and omits some of them. The table includes about 35,000 clones, approximately 75% detected once. Material: unsorted PBMCs, obtained 3 years after starting antiretroviral therapy. These receptors originate from a man aged 45-65 years with HIV. Each CDR3 is given with its conserved first and last residue. A D gene is named only where the DNA matches it firmly. Clone size is shown for a subset of rows, as once, few, many or a class of expanded clone.

abundance	j_gene	d_gene	len	v_gene	CDR3nt	CDR3aa
.	TRBJ2-5	.	13	TRBV27	TGTGCCAGCAGTCAATATGCCCCAGGGACCCAGTACTTC	CASSQYAPGTQYF
.	TRBJ1-1	.	14	TRBV5-4	TGTGCCAGCAGCCGAGACAGGCGGAACACTGAAGCTTTCTTT	CASSRDRRNTEAFF
.	TRBJ2-3	.	13	TRBV30	TGTGCCTGGAGTTGGTTGATCACAGATACGCAGTATTTT	CAWSWLITDTQYF
.	TRBJ2-3	.	14	TRBV7-2	TGTGCCAGCAGCCCCGGACAGAGCACAGATACGCAGTATTTT	CASSPGQSTDTQYF
.	TRBJ2-7	TRBD1	16	TRBV11-2	TGTGCCAGCAGCGGAGGACTAACAGGGGGCGCGTACGAGCAGTACTTC	CASSGGLTGGAYEQYF
.	TRBJ2-5	.	16	TRBV7-2	TGTGCCAGCAGCTTAGCGGTGGGAATGGATTGGGAGACCCAGTACTTC	CASSLAVGMDWETQYF
few	TRBJ1-5	.	10	TRBV27	TGTGCCAGCGGCAATCAGCCCCAGCATTTT	CASGNQPQHF
.	TRBJ2-5	TRBD2	15	TRBV7-2	TGTGCCAGCAGCTTGACTAGCGGGCCTCGGGAGACCCAGTACTTC	CASSLTSGPRETQYF
few	TRBJ1-1	TRBD1	15	TRBV7-9	TGTGCCAGCAGCCACTTCGACAGGGGTGACACTGAAGCTTTCTTT	CASSHFDRGDTEAFF
.	TRBJ2-1	.	15	TRBV11-2	TGTGCCAGCAGCTTAGGGCCGGGACAATACAATGAGCAGTTCTTC	CASSLGPGQYNEQFF
once	TRBJ1-4	.	14	TRBV28	TGTGCCAGCAGTACCCCCGGGGGCGGTGAAAAACTGTTTTTT	CASSTPGGGEKLFF
.	TRBJ2-5	.	15	TRBV28	TGTGCCAGCAGTCCGGATGCGGACTTCCAAGAGACCCAGTACTTC	CASSPDADFQETQYF
.	TRBJ2-1	.	13	TRBV10-3	TGTGCCATCGGGGAAGCGGGTAGCAGTGAGCAGTTCTTC	CAIGEAGSSEQFF
.	TRBJ2-2	.	15	TRBV5-1	TGCGCCAGCAGCTTGACGGGGCGGAACACCGGGGAGCTGTTTTTT	CASSLTGRNTGELFF
.	TRBJ2-4	TRBD2	16	TRBV28	TGTGCCAGCAGCATACTAGCGGGGGAATCGGGAAACATTCAGTACTTC	CASSILAGESGNIQYF
.	TRBJ2-7	TRBD2	19	TRBV5-4	TGTGCCAGCAGTCCCCCCCCTGGACTAGCGGGACCTCTCGGGGACGAGCAGTACTTC	CASSPPPGLAGPLGDEQYF
.	TRBJ2-2	.	16	TRBV10-3	TGTGCCATCAGGAGTGGAGAGGGGAGGAACACCGGGGAGCTGTTTTTT	CAIRSGEGRNTGELFF
.	TRBJ1-3	.	15	TRBV7-6	TGTGCCAGCAGCTCCACAGATTCCTCTGGAAACACCATATATTTT	CASSSTDSSGNTIYF
.	TRBJ1-3	.	13	TRBV2	TGTGCCAGCAACACAGGGTTTGGAAACACCATATATTTT	CASNTGFGNTIYF
.	TRBJ2-1	TRBD2	13	TRBV9	TGTGCCAGCAGCTTCGGACTAGCCCATGAGCAGTTCTTC	CASSFGLAHEQFF
.	TRBJ2-5	TRBD2	16	TRBV11-2	TGTGCCAGCAGCGTGGGACTAGCGGGAGTAGGAGAGACCCAGTACTTC	CASSVGLAGVGETQYF
.	TRBJ1-2	.	12	TRBV30	TGTGCCTGGGGGGGGGTTGACTATGGCTACACCTTC	CAWGGVDYGYTF
.	TRBJ2-1	.	14	TRBV5-1	TGCGCCAGCAGTCCTCATGGGGGGTACAATGAGCAGTTCTTC	CASSPHGGYNEQFF
.	TRBJ2-3	TRBD2	15	TRBV6-5	TGTGCCAGCAGTTACTCAGCGGGAGGAGCAGATACGCAGTATTTT	CASSYSAGGADTQYF
.	TRBJ2-1	.	14	TRBV18	TGTGCCAGCTCACCCGCCAGTGGATACAATGAGCAGTTCTTC	CASSPASGYNEQFF
.	TRBJ2-4	TRBD1	17	TRBV28	TGTGCCAGCAGCCGTGACAGGGGGCTCCTAGCCAAAAACATTCAGTACTTC	CASSRDRGLLAKNIQYF
.	TRBJ1-3	.	14	TRBV6-1	TGTGCCAGCAGTGACGGAGCCTCTGGAAACACCATATATTTT	CASSDGASGNTIYF
.	TRBJ2-3	.	18	TRBV2	TGTGCCAGCAGCCTCTTTGGCAGGGGGACGGGCGGGAGTCATACGCAGTATTTT	CASSLFGRGTGGSHTQYF
few	TRBJ1-6	TRBD1	16	TRBV27	TGTGCCAGCAGTCAATCCGGACAGGGAAGAAATTCACCCCTCCACTTT	CASSQSGQGRNSPLHF
.	TRBJ1-5	.	15	TRBV4-3	TGCGCCAGCAGCCAAGCGGGGGGTGGCAATCAGCCCCAGCATTTT	CASSQAGGGNQPQHF
.	TRBJ1-6	TRBD1	16	TRBV5-1	TGCGCCAGCAGCCCTATCGGACAGGGTATTCCTTCACCCCTCCACTTT	CASSPIGQGIPSPLHF
.	TRBJ2-7	.	14	TRBV29-1	TGCAGCGCTCCGCTACCCCAAAGCTCCTACGAGCAGTACTTC	CSAPLPQSSYEQYF
.	TRBJ2-3	TRBD2	15	TRBV6-7	TGTGCCAGCAGACCCCTAGCGGGGGGGACAGATACGCAGTATTTT	CASRPLAGGTDTQYF
.	TRBJ2-2	.	14	TRBV25-1	TGTGCCAGCAGTGAATCGAGGGGACCCGGGGAGCTGTTTTTT	CASSESRGPGELFF
.	TRBJ2-3	.	15	TRBV19	TGTGCCAGTAGTATAGGCGGGCCCTCCACAGATACGCAGTATTTT	CASSIGGPSTDTQYF
.	TRBJ1-1	.	15	TRBV4-3	TGCGCCAGCAGCCTTTACAGGGACCTGAACACTGAAGCTTTCTTT	CASSLYRDLNTEAFF
.	TRBJ1-2	.	15	TRBV21-1	TGTGCCAGCAGCAAAGCGGCCCGGTTAAACTATGGCTACACCTTC	CASSKAARLNYGYTF
.	TRBJ2-7	.	13	TRBV28	TGTGCCAGCAGTCCGGGACCGAACTACGAGCAGTACTTC	CASSPGPNYEQYF
.	TRBJ2-7	TRBD1	15	TRBV6-5	TGTGCCAGCAGTTACTCGGGACAGGGGATCGGCGAGCAGTACTTC	CASSYSGQGIGEQYF
.	TRBJ2-7	.	15	TRBV2	TGTGCCAGCACCTACTCCAGGACAGCACTCTACGAGCAGTACTTC	CASTYSRTALYEQYF
.	TRBJ2-7	TRBD1	14	TRBV2	TGTGCCAGCAGCTCAGGGGGCGGCCCCTCCGAGCAGTACTTC	CASSSGGGPSEQYF
.	TRBJ2-1	TRBD1	14	TRBV7-9	TGTGCCAGCAGCTTAGTGGACAGGGCCAATGAGCAGTTCTTC	CASSLVDRANEQFF
.	TRBJ2-5	.	13	TRBV27	TGTGCCAGCAGTTTGGGGGTGTGGGAGACCCAGTACTTC	CASSLGVWETQYF
.	TRBJ1-2	.	13	TRBV29-1	TGCAGCGTTACCCATAGTGCTTTCTATGGCTACACCTTC	CSVTHSAFYGYTF
.	TRBJ1-2	.	15	TRBV6-5	TGTGCCAGCAAATTTACGGCCGGGACTAACTATGGCTACACCTTC	CASKFTAGTNYGYTF
.	TRBJ2-5	.	13	TRBV29-1	TGCAGCGTTGAAGAAAGTCAGGTGGGGACCCAGTACTTC	CSVEESQVGTQYF
medium-sized	TRBJ2-2	TRBD2	18	TRBV30	TGTGCCTGGGTCCTTACCTCCAGCGGGGGCCCGAACACCGGGGAGCTGTTTTTT	CAWVLTSSGGPNTGELFF
.	TRBJ2-3	.	15	TRBV5-1	TGCGCCAGCAGCTTGGCTACTCCATGGGCAGATACGCAGTATTTT	CASSLATPWADTQYF
few	TRBJ1-3	.	14	TRBV7-2	TGTGCCAGCAGCTCTACTAACAGGGGAAACACCATATATTTT	CASSSTNRGNTIYF
.	TRBJ1-2	.	15	TRBV10-3	TGTGCCATCACTTTTTCTGGGGGAGGAAACTATGGCTACACCTTC	CAITFSGGGNYGYTF
.	TRBJ2-2	.	15	TRBV9	TGTGCCAGCAGCGTAGGGGGAGCGAACACCGGGGAGCTGTTTTTT	CASSVGGANTGELFF
.	TRBJ2-6	.	14	TRBV21-1	TGTGCCAGCAGCAAAATGTCTGGGGCCAACGTCCTGACTTTC	CASSKMSGANVLTF
.	TRBJ2-3	.	15	TRBV6-4	TGTGCCAGCAGTGTGGGTGGAGTGGGCACAGATACGCAGTATTTT	CASSVGGVGTDTQYF
.	TRBJ2-2	TRBD2	16	TRBV7-2	TGTGCCAGCAGCTTAAAAGCGGGGAGCTACACCGGGGAGCTGTTTTTT	CASSLKAGSYTGELFF
.	TRBJ2-2	TRBD1	15	TRBV4-2	TGTGCCAGCAGCCAAGAGACAGGGGGCGCCGGGGAGCTGTTTTTT	CASSQETGGAGELFF
.	TRBJ1-3	.	11	TRBV6-5	TGTGCCACCGCCCGGGGAAACACCATATATTTT	CATARGNTIYF
.	TRBJ2-7	.	14	TRBV7-2	TGTGCCAGCAGCTTGAGCCGGGACAACTACGAGCAGTACTTC	CASSLSRDNYEQYF
.	TRBJ2-3	TRBD2	14	TRBV7-9	TGTGCCAGCAGCCGCTCCGGGACTACCAATACGCAGTATTTT	CASSRSGTTNTQYF
.	TRBJ2-2	TRBD1	15	TRBV4-1	TGCGCCAGCAGCCAGGCAGGGGGAGTGACCGGGGAGCTGTTTTTT	CASSQAGGVTGELFF
.	TRBJ2-1	.	13	TRBV19	TGTGCCAGTAGTCTAAAAGTCCGGAATGAGCAGTTCTTC	CASSLKVRNEQFF